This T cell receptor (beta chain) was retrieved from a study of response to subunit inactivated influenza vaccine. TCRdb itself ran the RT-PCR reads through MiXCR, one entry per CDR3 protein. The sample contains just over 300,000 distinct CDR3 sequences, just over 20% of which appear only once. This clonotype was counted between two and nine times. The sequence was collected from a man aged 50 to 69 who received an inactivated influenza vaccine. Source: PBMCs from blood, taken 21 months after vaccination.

CDR3: CASSEDRGSTIYF. DNA for the CDR3: TGTGCCAGCAGTGAAGATCGGGGTTCCACCATATATTTT. The V and J genes are TRBV6-1 and TRBJ1-3, with D unresolved. The CDR3 consists of 13 residues. CDR1 is MNHNS, CDR2 SASEGT, per germline. Trimming pared 1 base from V and 9 bases from J, leaving 10 bases between.